This TCR beta chain was found in a study of shared clonotypes between healthy human individuals. Only in-frame clones appear in the TCRdb table, and some are missing; sequencing was by immunoSEQ multiplex PCR. The table has about 320,000 clones, roughly 87% seen once. CDR3 size: 16 residues. The J segment lost 4 bases and the V segment lost 3 bases, leaving 8 bases of the junction unmatched. Germline V gives CDR1 SEHNR, CDR2 FQNEAQ (reference sequence). The chain couples TRBV7-9 to TRBJ1-2, with TRBD1 identical over 10 bases. Sequences were obtained from memory CD8+ T cells sorted from blood. Subset defined: CD45RO+ cells pooled with CCR7-negative TemRA cells. The origin of this receptor is a man between 18 and 35 years old in good health. The CDR3 spells CASSFPRDRGIYGYTF. DNA of the CDR3: TGTGCCAGCAGCTTCCCAAGGGACAGGGGAATCTATGGCTACACCTTC.